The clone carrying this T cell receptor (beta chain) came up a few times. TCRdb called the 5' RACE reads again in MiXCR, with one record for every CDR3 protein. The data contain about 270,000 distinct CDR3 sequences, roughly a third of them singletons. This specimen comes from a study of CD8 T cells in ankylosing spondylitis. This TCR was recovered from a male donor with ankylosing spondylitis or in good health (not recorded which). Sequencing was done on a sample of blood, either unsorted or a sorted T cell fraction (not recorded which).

CDR3 bases: TGTGCCAGCAGCTCGGGACTTGACGCAGATACGCAGTATTTT. This encodes CASSSGLDADTQYF. J is TRBJ2-3 and V is TRBV9; a possible D gene is TRBD2 (6 bases). Trimming removed 4 bases from V and 4 bases from J, with 13 bases in between. Germline V gene lookup returns CDR1 SGDLS and CDR2 YYNGEE. The CDR3 has 14 amino acids.